This TCR beta chain was observed in a study of glioma-infiltrating T cells after dendritic cell vaccination. Study context: Glioblastoma patients came from Phase I and II dendritic cell vaccination trials. Study-wide results and limits: Survival was not directly related to TCR clonality in these patients.

Notes on this clone: The antigen remains undetermined.

No glioblastoma patient carried an isocitrate dehydrogenase mutation. PBMC were collected before vaccination, two weeks after the third vaccination, and at progression. TCRdb's copy holds only in-frame clones and misses some; the assay was immunoSEQ multiplex PCR. The sample has 93,000 or so clones, 81% seen once. Trimming pared 1 base from V and 1 base from J, leaving 23 bases between. CDR1 is SNHLY and CDR2 is FYNNEI in the germline V gene. The CDR3 contains 19 residues. The source material was blood, sampled before dendritic cell vaccination. The genes are TRBV2 and TRBJ2-7; D is ambiguous. The clonotype originates from a human donor with glioblastoma. DNA for the CDR3: TGTGCCAGCAGTGAAGGTATTAGTTGGGTGAGGCCGGAATCCTACGAGCAGTACTTC. Encoded protein: CASSEGISWVRPESYEQYF.